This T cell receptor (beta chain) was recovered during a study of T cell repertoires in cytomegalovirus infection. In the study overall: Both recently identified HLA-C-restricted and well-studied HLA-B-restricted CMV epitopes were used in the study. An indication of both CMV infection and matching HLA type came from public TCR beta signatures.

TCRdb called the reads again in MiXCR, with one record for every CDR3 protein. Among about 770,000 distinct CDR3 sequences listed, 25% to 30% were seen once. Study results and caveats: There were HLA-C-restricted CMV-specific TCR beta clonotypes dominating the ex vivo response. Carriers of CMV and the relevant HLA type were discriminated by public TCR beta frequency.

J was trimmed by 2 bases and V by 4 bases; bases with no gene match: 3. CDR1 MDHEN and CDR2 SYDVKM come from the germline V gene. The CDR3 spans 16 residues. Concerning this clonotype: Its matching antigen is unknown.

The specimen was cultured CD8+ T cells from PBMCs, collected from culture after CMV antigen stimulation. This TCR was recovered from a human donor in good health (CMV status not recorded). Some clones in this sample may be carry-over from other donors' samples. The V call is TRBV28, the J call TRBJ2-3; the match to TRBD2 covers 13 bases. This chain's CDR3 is CASSWGTSGNTDTQYF. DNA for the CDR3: TGTGCCAGCAGTTGGGGGACTAGCGGGAACACAGATACGCAGTATTTT.